The rows below give T cell receptor beta chains drawn from one sample of a study of blood T cell repertoires in COVID-19. Libraries were prepared by immunoSEQ multiplex PCR; TCRdb keeps only in-frame clonotypes and omits some of them. The sample shows 120,000 or so clones, more than 70% of them seen only once. Sequenced sample: peripheral blood. These receptor sequences come from a human donor in a cohort sampled during active COVID-19. The CDR3 runs from the conserved cysteine through the conserved F or W. D genes are given only for firm matches. A row's size may be missing; if present it is once, few, many or a size class.

>TRBD2|TRBV13|TRBJ2-1|.
CASSQTPAGGYNEQFF
TGTGCCAGCAGCCAAACCCCCGCGGGAGGGTATAATGAGCAGTTCTTC
>TRBD2|TRBV25-1|TRBJ2-1|.
CASSDQGLAFDEQFF
TGTGCCAGCAGTGATCAGGGACTAGCGTTCGATGAGCAGTTCTTC
>.|TRBV2|TRBJ1-2|.
CASSETAAYGYTF
TGTGCCAGCAGTGAAACCGCGGCCTATGGCTACACCTTC
>.|TRBV28|TRBJ2-5|.
CASSSIGGGETQYF
TGTGCCAGCAGTTCCATAGGGGGGGGAGAGACCCAGTACTTC
>TRBD1|TRBV28|TRBJ2-7|once
CATRTGRAAAYEQYF
TGTGCCACCCGGACAGGAAGGGCCGCGGCCTACGAGCAGTACTTC
>TRBD1|TRBV5-1|TRBJ1-1|.
CASSARPPRDSWNTEAFF
TGCGCCAGCAGCGCCAGGCCCCCACGGGACAGTTGGAACACTGAAGCTTTCTTT
>TRBD1|TRBV19|TRBJ1-2|once
CASSIDWTGLYGYTF
TGTGCCAGTAGTATAGATTGGACAGGGCTCTATGGCTACACCTTC
>.|TRBV11-2|TRBJ1-6|.
CASSQRSSYNSPLHF
TGTGCCAGCAGCCAAAGGAGCTCCTATAATTCACCCCTCCACTTT
>TRBD2|TRBV27|TRBJ2-7|.
CASSKSTSGSWYEQYF
TGTGCCAGCAGCAAATCTACTAGCGGGAGTTGGTACGAGCAGTACTTC
>TRBD2|TRBV28|TRBJ2-7|.
CASRITSGSHYEQYF
TGTGCCAGCAGAATTACTAGCGGGAGCCATTACGAGCAGTACTTC
>.|TRBV6-4|TRBJ2-2|.
CASSEGPTETGELFF
TGTGCCAGCAGTGAGGGGCCTACCGAAACCGGGGAGCTGTTTTTT
>TRBD1|TRBV4-2|TRBJ2-3|.
CASSQGPGTGGTDTQYF
TGTGCCAGCAGCCAAGGGCCGGGGACAGGGGGCACAGATACGCAGTATTTT
>TRBD1|TRBV5-5|TRBJ1-1|.
CASSREGAAFF
TGTGCCAGCAGCCGCGAGGGGGCCGCTTTCTTT
>.|TRBV5-1|TRBJ1-1|.
CASSLKLDTEAFF
TGCGCCAGCAGCTTGAAACTTGACACTGAAGCTTTCTTT
>.|TRBV28|TRBJ2-7|once
CASTSPSVDEQYF
TGTGCCAGCACTTCCCCTAGCGTCGACGAGCAGTACTTC
>TRBD1|TRBV5-1|TRBJ1-2|few
CASSSTRDRLYYGYTF
TGCGCCAGCAGCTCAACCCGGGACAGGCTATACTATGGCTACACCTTC
>TRBD2|TRBV5-1|TRBJ2-7|.
CASSPGTTYEQYF
TGCGCCAGCAGCCCCGGGACTACCTACGAGCAGTACTTC
>TRBD1|TRBV3-1/TRBV3-2|TRBJ1-6|.
CASSPGQGAPLHF
TGTGCCAGCAGCCCGGGACAGGGGGCACCCCTCCACTTT
>.|TRBV5-1|TRBJ2-3|.
CASSLATNREPDTQYF
TGCGCCAGCAGCTTGGCCACAAACAGAGAGCCAGATACGCAGTATTTT
>.|TRBV11-3|TRBJ2-3|.
CASSSMSDPRNTQYF
TGTGCCAGCAGCTCCATGAGCGACCCCCGAAATACGCAGTATTTT
>.|TRBV7-9|TRBJ2-7|.
CASSSTLDISYEQYF
TGTGCCAGCAGCTCCACCTTGGACATCTCCTACGAGCAGTACTTC
>TRBD1|TRBV5-1|TRBJ2-3|.
CASSSKGTGSTDTQYF
TGCGCCAGCAGCTCGAAAGGGACAGGAAGCACAGATACGCAGTATTTT
>.|TRBV7-9|TRBJ1-2|.
CASSVRRDTNYGYTF
TGTGCCAGCAGCGTGCGACGGGATACTAACTATGGCTACACCTTC
>.|TRBV4-1|TRBJ2-3|.
CASSQATITDTQYF
TGCGCCAGCAGCCAAGCGACTATCACAGATACGCAGTATTTT
>TRBD1|TRBV18|TRBJ1-1|.
CASSPDRNEAFF
TGTGCCAGCTCACCGGACAGGAATGAAGCTTTCTTT
>.|TRBV2|TRBJ1-6|once
CATLDRSGNSPLHF
TGTGCCACCCTGGACAGATCGGGAAATTCACCCCTCCACTTT
>TRBD1|TRBV5-1|TRBJ1-5|few
CASSLTGTADELNF
TGCGCCAGCAGCCTAACCGGGACAGCCGACGAACTAAATTTT
>TRBD1|TRBV19|TRBJ2-6|.
CASSKDRQGGFSGANVLTF
TGTGCCAGTAGTAAGGATCGACAGGGTGGTTTCTCTGGGGCCAACGTCCTGACTTTC
>.|TRBV5-1|TRBJ2-7|.
CASSLSVADLFSGEQYF
TGCGCCAGCAGCTTGTCGGTAGCAGATTTGTTCAGCGGGGAGCAGTACTTC
>.|TRBV19|TRBJ2-4|.
CASSIDRVPASKNIQYF
TGTGCCAGTAGTATAGATCGGGTTCCGGCGTCGAAAAACATTCAGTACTTC
>TRBD1|TRBV18|TRBJ2-1|.
CASSGTGNYNEQFF
TGTGCCAGCTCCGGGACAGGTAATTACAATGAGCAGTTCTTC
>.|TRBV2|TRBJ2-5|.
CASSDWGEETQYF
TGTGCCAGCAGTGACTGGGGGGAAGAGACCCAGTACTTC
>TRBD2|TRBV10-3|TRBJ2-5|.
CAISGVAGVETQYF
TGTGCCATCAGTGGTGTAGCGGGAGTTGAGACCCAGTACTTC
>.|TRBV28|TRBJ2-3|few
CASTPVARGTDTQYF
TGTGCCAGCACTCCTGTGGCCAGGGGCACAGATACGCAGTATTTT
>.|TRBV11-2|TRBJ2-2|.
CASILTGELFF
TGTGCCAGCATCCTAACCGGGGAGCTGTTTTTT
>.|TRBV19|TRBJ1-1|.
CASSIGKGSEAFF
TGTGCCAGTAGTATAGGCAAGGGGTCTGAAGCTTTCTTT
>TRBD1|TRBV27|TRBJ1-5|.
CASSFRTGGQPQHF
TGTGCCAGCAGTTTTCGGACAGGGGGTCAGCCCCAGCATTTT
>TRBD2|TRBV3-1/TRBV3-2|TRBJ2-3|.
CASSQVTSGGHNF
TGTGCCAGCAGCCAAGTTACTAGCGGGGGCCACAATTTT
>.|TRBV7-9|TRBJ2-3|.
CASSLGRDTQYF
TGTGCCAGCAGCTTAGGTCGGGATACGCAGTATTTT
>.|TRBV4-1|TRBJ1-2|.
CASSQGGWGRDYGYTF
TGCGCCAGCAGCCAAGGGGGTTGGGGGCGCGACTATGGCTACACCTTC
>.|TRBV21-1|TRBJ1-5|.
CASSKVDYDNQPQHF
TGTGCCAGCAGCAAAGTGGACTACGACAATCAGCCCCAGCATTTT
>.|TRBV7-9|TRBJ1-6|.
CASSLAGAYSPLHF
TGTGCCAGCAGCTTAGCAGGGGCATATTCACCCCTCCACTTT
>.|TRBV9|TRBJ2-2|.
CASSVAGITNTGELFF
TGTGCCAGCAGCGTAGCTGGCATTACGAACACCGGGGAGCTGTTTTTT
>TRBD2|TRBV29-1|TRBJ2-1|many
CSVEMGGYNEQFF
TGCAGCGTTGAGATGGGGGGGTACAATGAGCAGTTCTTC
>TRBD2|TRBV24-1|TRBJ2-3|.
CATSDPPTSGSRDTQYF
TGTGCCACCAGTGACCCCCCTACTAGCGGGAGTCGGGATACGCAGTATTTT
>.|TRBV13|TRBJ2-3|once
CASSSTTTGSGTDTQYF
TGTGCCAGCAGCTCAACTACGACAGGATCGGGCACAGATACGCAGTATTTT
>.|TRBV7-9|TRBJ2-3|once
CASSDRDLDTQYF
TGTGCCAGCAGCGACCGGGACTTAGATACGCAGTATTTT
>.|TRBV6-5|TRBJ1-5|.
CASTGRRQPQHF
TGTGCCTCGACAGGCAGGCGGCAGCCCCAGCATTTT
>.|TRBV10-3|TRBJ1-2|.
CAIRPGNYGYTF
TGTGCCATCAGACCAGGGAACTATGGCTACACCTTC
>TRBD1|TRBV4-2|TRBJ2-7|.
CASSQGGGQGYEQYF
TGTGCCAGCAGCCAGGGGGGGGGACAGGGGTACGAGCAGTACTTC
>TRBD1|TRBV7-9|TRBJ1-1|.
CASSLRPGTGTNTEAFF
TGTGCCAGCAGCTTACGTCCCGGGACAGGAACGAACACTGAAGCTTTCTTT
>TRBD1|TRBV2|TRBJ2-5|.
CASNPGGKQTQYF
TGTGCCAGCAACCCAGGGGGCAAACAGACCCAGTACTTC
>.|TRBV18|TRBJ2-1|.
CASSPVLGNEQFF
TGTGCCAGCTCACCAGTCCTAGGAAATGAGCAGTTCTTC
>.|TRBV3-1/TRBV3-2|TRBJ1-3|.
CASSQVMVDWDSGNTIYF
TGTGCCAGCAGCCAAGTAATGGTGGACTGGGACTCTGGAAACACCATATATTTT
>TRBD1|TRBV10-3|TRBJ1-6|.
CAINGQGNNSPLHF
TGTGCCATCAATGGACAGGGGAATAATTCACCCCTCCACTTT
>.|TRBV6-1|TRBJ1-5|.
CASSEEGVWRQPQHF
TGTGCCAGCAGTGAAGAAGGGGTTTGGCGACAGCCCCAGCATTTT
>TRBD1|TRBV24-1|TRBJ2-3|.
CATSEDRGIGDTQYF
TGTGCCACCAGTGAGGACAGGGGAATTGGAGATACGCAGTATTTT
>TRBD1|TRBV5-6|TRBJ2-7|.
CASSLVGQGLEQYF
TGTGCCAGCAGCTTGGTAGGACAGGGACTCGAGCAGTACTTC
>.|TRBV27|TRBJ2-7|.
CASSPGKGVEQYF
TGTGCCAGCAGTCCCGGTAAGGGGGTAGAGCAGTACTTC